Shown below are 31 T cell receptor beta chains from a single sample sequenced in a study of blood T cell repertoires in COVID-19. Data came from immunoSEQ multiplex PCR; TCRdb stores just in-frame clones and leaves some out. The sample has about 180,000 clones; roughly 86% are singletons. Sequenced material: PBMCs or T cells enriched from blood (not recorded which). Every receptor here comes from a woman in her 30s who had recovered from COVID-19.

V gene TRBV6-4 combines with J gene TRBJ1-6, with TRBD1 matching 7 bases. V shed 6 bases and J 7 bases; nucleotides not matched to a gene: 6. CDR1 and CDR2 (germline): MRHNA, SNTAGT. The CDR3 is 14 amino acids. The CDR3 region is CASSDREGNSPLHF. DNA for the CDR3: TGTGCCAGCAGCGACAGGGAGGGGAATTCACCCCTCCACTTT.

The CDR3 nucleotides are TGTGCCAGCAGCTTACCCCGTGGACTAGCGGGAGACACCGGGGAGCTGTTTTTT. Protein product: CASSLPRGLAGDTGELFF. The rearrangement links TRBV2 to TRBJ2-2; 13 bases are a match to TRBD2. The CDR3 totals 18 residues. The J segment lost 3 bases and the V segment lost 6 bases, leaving 10 bases of the junction unmatched. Germline values: CDR1 SNHLY, CDR2 FYNNEI.

The V call is TRBV6-1, the J call TRBJ2-1; D might be TRBD1 (6 bases). Germline-derived CDR1 and CDR2 are MNHNS and SASEGT. This CDR3 is built from 16 residues. The V and J ends lost 2 bases and 7 bases respectively, with 18 bases between them. The CDR3 spells CASSESGTRARNEQFF. CDR3 nucleotides: TGTGCCAGCAGTGAATCCGGGACAAGGGCCCGAAATGAGCAGTTCTTC.

V is TRBV3-1 (or the pseudogene TRBV3-2) and J is TRBJ2-2, with 11 positions matching TRBD2. Trimming took 3 bases from V and 4 from J; bases not matched to a gene: 4. Germline V CDR1 and CDR2: LGHDT, YNNKEL (reference sequence). This CDR3 has 16 residues. CDR3 nucleotides: TGTGCCAGCAGCCATATAGCGGGAGGGCCCACCGGGGAGCTGTTTTTT. This translates into CASSHIAGGPTGELFF.

V gene TRBV11-2 combines with J gene TRBJ2-7; 7 nucleotides agree with TRBD2. J lost 3 bases, V lost 2 bases, and 4 bases had no gene match. The CDR3 length is 14 residues. Germline CDR1 is SGHAT and CDR2 is FQNNGV. CDR3 sequence reads: CASSLLPGGYEQYF. In DNA form, the CDR3 reads TGTGCCAGCAGCTTATTGCCGGGGGGCTACGAGCAGTACTTC.

V gene TRBV12-3 or TRBV12-4 combines with J gene TRBJ1-1, with a weak D call TRBD1 (5 bases). The V end was cut by 3 bases, the J end by 4 bases, with 9 bases between. The length of the CDR3 is 13 residues. The DNA of the CDR3 is TGTGCCAGCAGTTTTGGGGGACTCACTGAAGCTTTCTTT. This translates into CASSFGGLTEAFF.

CDR3 nucleotides: TGTGCCAGCTTTTTGGGGGAGGGGCAGGATGAGCAGTTCTTC. Its translation: CASFLGEGQDEQFF. The genes are TRBV2 and TRBJ2-1; 7 bases align to TRBD2. This CDR3 spans 14 amino acids. CDR1 SNHLY and CDR2 FYNNEI come from the germline V gene. With V trimmed by 8 bases and J by 8 bases, 12 bases remained unmatched.

CDR3 region: CASSSPGSTIYF. CDR3 DNA sequence: TGTGCCAGCAGCTCCCCCGGGTCGACCATATATTTT. The genes are TRBV7-9 and TRBJ1-3; D remains ambiguous. V lost 4 bases and J lost 10, with 11 bases in between. The germline V gene has CDR1 SEHNR and CDR2 FQNEAQ (reference sequence). The CDR3 length is 12 residues.

This chain connects TRBV27 to TRBJ2-7; 11 bases line up with TRBD2. Germline V gene lookup returns CDR1 MNHEY and CDR2 SMNVEV (reference sequence). Losses at the gene ends were 2 bases for V and 5 bases for J; bases not matched to a gene: 8. The CDR3 totals 16 residues. The CDR3 protein is CASSLTTSGVINEQYF. DNA for the CDR3: TGTGCCAGCAGTTTAACGACTAGCGGGGTAATCAACGAGCAGTACTTC.

V and J are TRBV28 and TRBJ1-3; D call uncertain. There are 15 residues in the CDR3. Germline V gives CDR1 MDHEN, CDR2 SYDVKM. With 1 base removed from V and 1 base from J, the gap between germline ends came to 8 bases. This CDR3 is CASSLSRDSGNTIYF. The CDR3 DNA reads TGTGCCAGCAGTTTATCACGGGATTCTGGAAACACCATATATTTT.

The chain joins TRBV3-1 (or the pseudogene TRBV3-2) to TRBJ2-3; 7 nucleotides match TRBD1. The V and J ends lost 4 bases and 2 bases, in that order; junction bases with no gene match: 6. This CDR3 comprises 15 residues. Looked up from germline, CDR1 is LGHDT and CDR2 is YNNKEL (reference sequence). CDR3 region: CASSLRTGPTDTQYF. CDR3 sequence (DNA): TGTGCCAGCAGCCTCAGGACAGGCCCCACAGATACGCAGTATTTT.

J is TRBJ2-1 and V is TRBV21-1; the DNA was not used to check the table's D call, TRBD2. TRBV21-1 is described as a pseudogene. The length of the CDR3 is 14 residues. CDR3 in amino acids: CASSKGRRENEQFF. The CDR3 nucleotides are TGTGCCAGCAGCAAAGGCCGGAGGGAAAATGAGCAGTTCTTC.

The V call is TRBV7-2, the J call TRBJ2-3, with 8 bases that match TRBD2. Germline V gene data show CDR1 as SGHTA and CDR2 as FQGNSA. V shed 5 bases and J 8 bases; nucleotides not matched to a gene: 12. The CDR3 extends over 15 amino acids. The CDR3 bases are TGTGCCAGCAGCGGGGGGACTAGAAGTGACGGTACGCAGTATTTT. This gives the protein CASSGGTRSDGTQYF.

The chain joins TRBV5-1 to TRBJ2-1, with D maybe TRBD1 (6 bases). CDR1 SGHRS and CDR2 YFSETQ come from the germline V gene. The CDR3 is made up of 14 amino acids. V lost 7 bases and J lost 5, with 16 bases in between. The CDR3 bases are TGCGCCAGCTCCCCTGGGGGCCTTCACAATGAGCAGTTCTTC. Protein: CASSPGGLHNEQFF.

V usage is TRBV4-1 and J usage is TRBJ1-3, with no clear D. Per the germline V gene, CDR1 is MGHRA and CDR2 is YSYEKL. The CDR3 loop spans 16 amino acids. V was pared by 0 bases and J by 3 bases, with 12 bases between. CDR3 protein: CASSQDEGRSGNTIYF. The CDR3, as DNA: TGCGCCAGCAGCCAAGATGAGGGCCGGAGTGGAAACACCATATATTTT.

V usage is TRBV29-1 and J usage is TRBJ2-5, with 14 bases lining up with TRBD2. The junction had 8 bases not matched to a gene; V was cut back by 3 bases and J by 5 bases. In germline, CDR1 is SQVTM, CDR2 ANQGSEA. CDR3 length equals 16 residues. CDR3 in DNA: TGCAGCGTTGATGATTCCGGGACTAGCGGGAGTGAGACCCAGTACTTC. This translates into CSVDDSGTSGSETQYF.

This sequence joins TRBV5-4 and TRBJ1-4, with 9 nucleotides matching TRBD1. Germline CDR1 and CDR2: SGHNT and YYREEE (reference sequence). This CDR3 is 14 amino acids long. V shed 4 bases, J shed 8 bases, and the junction held 6 bases outside the gene matches. The chain's CDR3 is CASSGGTGREKLFF. CDR3 in DNA: TGTGCCAGCAGCGGCGGGACAGGGAGGGAAAAACTGTTTTTT.

This chain connects TRBV6-5 to TRBJ1-2; 8 nucleotides match TRBD1. Trimming took 0 bases from V and 5 from J; bases not matched to a gene: 2. The CDR3 contains 14 residues. Germline CDR1 reads MNHEY; CDR2 reads SVGAGI. The CDR3 DNA follows: TGTGCCAGCAGTTACTCTAGGACAGGGTATGGCTACACCTTC. Its protein is CASSYSRTGYGYTF.

The rearrangement links TRBV30 to TRBJ2-7; TRBD2 matches at 14 bases. The CDR3 contains 16 residues. Trimming cost V 2 bases and J 6 bases; bases outside gene matches: 9. Germline V gene lookup returns CDR1 GTSNPN and CDR2 SVGIG (reference sequence). Here the CDR3 reads CAWSWGTSGSSREQYF. Here the CDR3 DNA reads TGTGCCTGGAGTTGGGGGACTAGCGGGAGTTCCCGCGAGCAGTACTTC.

V and J are TRBV27 and TRBJ1-1, with 9 nucleotides matching TRBD1. Germline V gives CDR1 MNHEY, CDR2 SMNVEV (reference sequence). The junction had 6 bases not matched to a gene; V was cut back by 6 bases and J by 4 bases. The CDR3 has 14 amino acids. CDR3 in amino acids: CASSYKDRGTEAFF. In DNA, the CDR3 is TGTGCCAGCAGCTATAAGGACAGGGGCACTGAAGCTTTCTTT.

The chain combines TRBV5-1 with TRBJ1-5, with a possible D match to TRBD1 (6 bases). This CDR3 has 15 amino acids. CDR1 is SGHRS, CDR2 YFSETQ, per germline. V lost 3 bases, J lost 3 bases, and 13 bases lay in between. CDR3 sequence reads: CASSWSGDVNQPQHF. CDR3 sequence (DNA): TGCGCCAGCAGCTGGTCAGGGGACGTCAATCAGCCCCAGCATTTT.

CDR3 loop: CASSLEAGVGIYEQYF. CDR3 DNA sequence: TGTGCCAGCAGCTTAGAAGCGGGAGTGGGGATCTACGAGCAGTACTTC. This chain uses TRBV7-6 with TRBJ2-7; 8 bases are shared with TRBD2. V was pared by 1 base and J by 3 bases, with 8 bases of the junction left unmatched. Germline V CDR1 and CDR2: SGHVS, FNYEAQ. CDR3 length equals 16 residues.

V and J are TRBV5-1 and TRBJ2-1; TRBD2 aligns across 7 bases. Germline CDR1 SGHRS, CDR2 YFSETQ. CDR3 size: 15 residues. The junction had 10 bases not matched to a gene; V was cut back by 4 bases and J by 6 bases. This CDR3 reads CASSELADNGNEQFF. CDR3 coding DNA: TGCGCCAGCAGCGAGCTAGCGGATAACGGCAATGAGCAGTTCTTC.

Regarding this clone: One end of the junction is discordant with germline, which a read error may explain. The V gene is TRBV20-1, the J gene TRBJ1-4; D may be TRBD1 (6 bases). Germline V gives CDR1 DFQATT, CDR2 SNEGSKA (reference sequence). The length of the CDR3 is 11 residues. The CDR3 sequence: CSARRTDLGVF. The CDR3 DNA sequence: TGCAGTGCTAGACGGACAGACCTTGGGGTTTTT.

The chain's CDR3 is CASSPSWAVSEAFF. CDR3 bases: TGTGCCAGCAGTCCCTCTTGGGCTGTATCTGAAGCTTTCTTT. The chain has TRBV27 and TRBJ1-1; D gene uncertain. V was clipped by 5 bases and J by 6 bases, with 16 bases between them. Germline CDR1 and CDR2: MNHEY and SMNVEV (reference sequence). CDR3 length equals 14 residues.

This clone was seen a single time. V gene TRBV5-6 combines with J gene TRBJ2-7; a possible D gene is TRBD2 (7 bases). CDR1 and CDR2 from the germline V gene are SGHDT and YYEEEE. The CDR3 is 16 amino acids. Trimming pared 3 bases from V and 2 bases from J, leaving 18 bases between. CDR3: CASSSWEGDGPYEQYF. CDR3 bases: TGTGCCAGCAGCTCGTGGGAGGGGGACGGCCCCTACGAGCAGTACTTC. Complete variable domain (other parts from reference TRBV5-6 and TRBJ2-7): DAGVTQSPTHLIKTRGQQVTLRCSPKSGHDTVSWYQQALGQGPQFIFQYYEEEERQRGNFPDRFSGHQFPNYSSELNVNALLLGDSALYLCASSSWEGDGPYEQYFGPGTRLTVT.

The chain combines TRBV18 with TRBJ2-7; no reliable D call. This CDR3 contains 12 residues. V was shortened by 2 bases and J by 1 base, with 3 bases between the two germline ends. Germline CDR1 is KGHSH and CDR2 is LQKENI. The CDR3, as DNA: TGTGCCAGCTCACCATTATCCTACGAGCAGTACTTC. Encoded protein: CASSPLSYEQYF.

The chain combines TRBV5-4 with TRBJ1-2; 9 bases line up with TRBD1. The J segment lost 5 bases and the V segment lost 7 bases, leaving 6 bases of the junction unmatched. CDR1 and CDR2 from the germline V gene are SGHNT and YYREEE (reference sequence). CDR3 length equals 13 residues. The CDR3 reads CASFDRGGYGYTF. The CDR3 nucleotides are TGTGCCAGCTTTGACAGGGGGGGGTATGGCTACACCTTC.

CDR3 amino acids: CASKEGTGARQPQHF. The CDR3 bases are TGTGCCAGCAAGGAGGGGACCGGAGCTCGTCAGCCCCAGCATTTT. The chain employs TRBV28 and TRBJ1-5; tentative D call: TRBD1 (5 bases). This CDR3 spans 15 amino acids. Germline lookup yields CDR1 MDHEN and CDR2 SYDVKM. Trimming left V 7 bases short and J 6 bases short, with 19 bases between.

This chain uses TRBV6-2 or TRBV6-3 with TRBJ1-2; D remains ambiguous. V was pared by 4 bases and J by 1 base, with 7 bases between. The CDR3 length is 13 residues. CDR1 is MNHEY and CDR2 is SVGEGT in the germline V gene. For the CDR3, the DNA is TGTGCCAGCAGTTTACACGTTAACTATGGCTACACCTTC. It specifies CASSLHVNYGYTF.

CDR3 DNA: TGTGCCAGCAGTGGCCTGGGACACTTCAATCAGCCCCAGCATTTT. It encodes CASSGLGHFNQPQHF. The chain links TRBV6-4 to TRBJ1-5; the D gene is possibly TRBD1 (6 bases). With 4 bases removed from V and 3 bases from J, the gap between germline ends came to 13 bases. Germline CDR1 is MRHNA and CDR2 is SNTAGT. The CDR3 runs 15 residues.